The 13 T cell receptor beta chains presented below share a single source sample, sequenced in a study of blood T cell repertoires in COVID-19. The repertoire was sequenced with immunoSEQ multiplex PCR; TCRdb's copy has only in-frame clones and lacks some. Of approximately 200,000 clones listed, 75% to 90% are singletons. Sequencing used PBMCs or T cells enriched from blood (not recorded which). These receptors came from a woman in her twenties or thirties who had been exposed to COVID-19.

The chain is built from TRBV7-2 and TRBJ1-3; D might be TRBD1 (6 bases). Per the germline V gene, CDR1 is SGHTA and CDR2 is FQGNSA. The CDR3 length is 16 residues. Trimming shortened V by 5 bases and J by 4 bases, and 18 bases separated the two germline ends. This CDR3 reads CASSNRVKALGNTIYF. CDR3 nucleotides: TGTGCCAGCAGCAACAGGGTGAAGGCCTTAGGAAACACCATATATTTT.

This clone occurred once. The chain carries TRBV28 and TRBJ1-4; 7 bases are shared with TRBD1. The trim removed 6 bases at V and 2 bases at J, leaving 6 bases unmatched. Germline assignment: CDR1 MDHEN and CDR2 SYDVKM. CDR3 length equals 15 residues. Here the CDR3 reads CASSHPGQTNEKLFF. The CDR3 nucleotides read TGTGCCAGCAGCCACCCGGGACAGACTAATGAAAAACTGTTTTTT.

The chain combines TRBV6-5 with TRBJ2-1; D remains ambiguous. CDR3 length: 14 residues. From germline, CDR1 is MNHEY and CDR2 SVGAGI. Trimming shortened V by 2 bases and J by 3 bases, and 8 bases separated the two germline ends. As DNA, the CDR3 is TGTGCCAGCAGTTACGGCAGGAACTACAATGAGCAGTTCTTC. This encodes CASSYGRNYNEQFF.

This chain uses TRBV24-1 with TRBJ1-2, with D perhaps TRBD1 (6 bases). V lost 3 bases and J lost 8, with 18 bases in between. The CDR3 is made up of 15 amino acids. Germline CDR1 is KGHDR and CDR2 is SFDVKD. The CDR3, as DNA: TGTGCCACCAGTGATAAGTTGCAGGGGTCAGGCGGCTACACCTTC. Translated: CATSDKLQGSGGYTF.

The genes are TRBV7-3 and TRBJ2-3; 8 nucleotides agree with TRBD2. Germline CDR1 SGHTA, CDR2 FQGTGA. V shed 2 bases, J shed 5 bases, and the junction held 6 bases outside the gene matches. The CDR3 is 15 residues long. CDR3 residues: CASSLQRGRGDTQYF. The DNA of the CDR3 is TGTGCCAGCAGCTTACAGCGGGGGCGGGGAGATACGCAGTATTTT.

The V gene is TRBV10-3, the J gene TRBJ2-7, with TRBD1 identical over 9 bases. The J segment lost 4 bases and the V segment lost 7 bases, leaving 5 bases of the junction unmatched. Germline loops: CDR1 ENHRY, CDR2 SYGVKD. This CDR3 has 13 residues. The CDR3 region has the DNA TGTGCCATCACCCCCGGACAGGGGTACGAGCAGTACTTC. It encodes CAITPGQGYEQYF.

The V and J genes are TRBV10-3 and TRBJ1-1, with no clear D. V shed 11 bases and J shed 1 base, with 17 bases lying between them. Germline V CDR1 and CDR2: ENHRY, SYGVKD. There are 14 residues in the CDR3. The chain's CDR3 is CASRPAVTNTEAFF. The DNA of the CDR3 is TGTGCCTCGCGCCCGGCGGTAACGAACACTGAAGCTTTCTTT.

This clone appeared a single time. The chain has TRBV24-1 and TRBJ2-1, with D perhaps matching TRBD2 (5 bases). The CDR3 contains 14 residues. Looked up from germline, CDR1 is KGHDR and CDR2 is SFDVKD. The V gene lost 9 bases and the J gene lost 0 bases, with 11 bases spanning the gap. For the CDR3, the DNA is TGTGCCACCGAGGGCTGGAGCTCCTACAATGAGCAGTTCTTC. Residues: CATEGWSSYNEQFF.

This clone was seen only once. V gene TRBV21-1 combines with J gene TRBJ1-2; TRBD1, as called in the table, went unchecked against the DNA. TRBV21-1 is labeled a pseudogene. This CDR3 spans 11 amino acids. This chain's CDR3 is CASNDRDGYTF. The CDR3 DNA reads as TGTGCCAGCAACGACAGGGATGGCTACACCTTC.

The chain recombines TRBV6-5 with TRBJ2-1; D is perhaps TRBD2 (6 bases). The CDR3 consists of 15 residues. The germline gives CDR1 MNHEY, CDR2 SVGAGI. V lost 8 bases and J lost 2, with 16 bases in between. CDR3 residues: CASGMGLEPYNEQFF. The DNA for the CDR3 is TGTGCCAGCGGCATGGGACTGGAGCCCTACAATGAGCAGTTCTTC.

The J gene is TRBJ2-2, the V gene TRBV18; TRBD2 matches 8 bases. From germline, CDR1 is KGHSH and CDR2 LQKENI. CDR3 size: 16 residues. The V gene end was trimmed by 4 bases and the J gene end by 2 bases; junction bases not matched to a gene: 6. This chain's CDR3 is CASSQRGTTNTGELFF. Written as DNA, the CDR3 is TGTGCCAGCTCACAGCGGGGGACAACAAACACCGGGGAGCTGTTTTTT.

The chain combines TRBV3-1 (or the pseudogene TRBV3-2) with TRBJ2-1; 7 positions agree with TRBD1. This CDR3 is 14 amino acids long. With V trimmed by 5 bases and J by 10 bases, 11 bases remained unmatched. The germline V gene encodes CDR1 LGHDT and CDR2 YNNKEL (reference sequence). The CDR3 here is CASSSRTGSGEQFF. The CDR3 DNA follows: TGTGCCAGCAGCTCCCGGACAGGCTCAGGAGAGCAGTTCTTC.

CDR3 in amino acids: CATRGQGRDPEAFF. CDR3 bases: TGTGCCACCAGGGGACAGGGTCGTGATCCTGAAGCTTTCTTT. The V gene is TRBV24-1, the J gene TRBJ1-1; 9 bases are a match to TRBD1. The length of the CDR3 is 14 residues. Losses at the gene ends were 7 bases for V and 6 bases for J; bases not matched to a gene: 8. CDR1 is KGHDR and CDR2 is SFDVKD in the germline V gene.